This T cell receptor beta chain was sequenced during a study of OX40 agonist ivuxolimab in advanced cancers. Regarding the study as a whole: Which antigen the expanded peripheral T cells recognized is unknown. Fewer expanded clones were found on average in CD4+ than in CD8+ T cells. There were also nonresponders showing low normalized T-cell clonal expansion.

Method: immunoSEQ multiplex PCR; TCRdb's copy keeps in-frame clones and lacks some. The top ten hold more than 9.5% of the sample, which has tens of thousands of clones, 80% to 95% seen once. Prior autoimmune disease or systemic immunosuppression barred patients. As to this clone: Its specificity is unknown.

The sequence derives from an adult with an advanced solid tumor such as melanoma, head and neck, liver or kidney cancer. Specimen: CD4+ or CD8+ T cells sorted from blood, collected in a trial of the OX40 agonist ivuxolimab.

CDR3 in amino acids: CASSQALGEQYF. For the CDR3, the DNA is TGCGCCAGCAGCCAAGCCCTGGGGGAGCAGTACTTC. The V gene is TRBV4-1, the J gene TRBJ2-7, with D unclear. The germline V gene has CDR1 MGHRA and CDR2 YSYEKL. The length of the CDR3 is 12 residues. V lost 1 base and J lost 7, with 8 bases in between.